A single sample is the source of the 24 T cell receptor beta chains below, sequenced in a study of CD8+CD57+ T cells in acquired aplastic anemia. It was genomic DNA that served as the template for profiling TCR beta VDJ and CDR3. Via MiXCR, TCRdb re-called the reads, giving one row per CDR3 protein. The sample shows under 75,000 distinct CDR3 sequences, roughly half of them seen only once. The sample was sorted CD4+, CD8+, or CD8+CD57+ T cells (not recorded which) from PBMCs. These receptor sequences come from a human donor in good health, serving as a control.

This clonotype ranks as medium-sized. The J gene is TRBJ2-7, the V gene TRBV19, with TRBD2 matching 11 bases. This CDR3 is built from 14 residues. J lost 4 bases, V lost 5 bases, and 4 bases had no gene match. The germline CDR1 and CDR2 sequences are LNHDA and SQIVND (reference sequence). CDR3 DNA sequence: TGTGCCAGTAGTCTGGGACTAGCGGCATACGAGCAGTACTTC. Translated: CASSLGLAAYEQYF. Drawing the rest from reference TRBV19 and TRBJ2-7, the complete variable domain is DGGITQSPKYLFRKEGQNVTLSCEQNLNHDAMYWYRQDPGQGLRLIYYSQIVNDFQKGDIAEGYSVSREKKESFPLTVTSAQKNPTAFYLCASSLGLAAYEQYFGPGTRLTVT.

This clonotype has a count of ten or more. CDR3 residues: CAGTAGMNTEAFF. The CDR3 DNA follows: TGTGCCGGTACTGCAGGGATGAACACTGAAGCTTTCTTT. The genes are TRBV19 and TRBJ1-1, with D possibly matching TRBD1 (5 bases). Between the trimmed V and J ends, which lost 11 bases and 0 bases, there was a span of 13 bases. The germline V gene encodes CDR1 LNHDA and CDR2 SQIVND (reference sequence). The CDR3 runs 13 residues.

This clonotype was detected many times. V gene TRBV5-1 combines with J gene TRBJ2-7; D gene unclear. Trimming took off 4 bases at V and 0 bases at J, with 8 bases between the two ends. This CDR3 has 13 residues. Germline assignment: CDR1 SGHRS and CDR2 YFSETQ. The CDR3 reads CASSPQSSYEQYF. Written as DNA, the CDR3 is TGCGCCAGCAGCCCACAGAGCTCCTACGAGCAGTACTTC.

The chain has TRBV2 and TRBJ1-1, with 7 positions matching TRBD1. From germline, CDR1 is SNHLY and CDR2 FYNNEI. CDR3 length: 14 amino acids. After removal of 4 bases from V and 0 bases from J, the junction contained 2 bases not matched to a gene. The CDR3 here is CASSGDRLNTEAFF. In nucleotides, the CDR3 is TGTGCCAGCAGTGGGGACAGACTGAACACTGAAGCTTTCTTT.

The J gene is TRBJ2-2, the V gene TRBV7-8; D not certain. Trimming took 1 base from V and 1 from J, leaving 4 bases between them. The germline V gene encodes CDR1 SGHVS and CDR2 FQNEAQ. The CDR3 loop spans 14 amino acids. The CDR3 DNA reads TGTGCCAGCAGCTTAGGCAGGAACACCGGGGAGCTGTTTTTT. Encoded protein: CASSLGRNTGELFF.

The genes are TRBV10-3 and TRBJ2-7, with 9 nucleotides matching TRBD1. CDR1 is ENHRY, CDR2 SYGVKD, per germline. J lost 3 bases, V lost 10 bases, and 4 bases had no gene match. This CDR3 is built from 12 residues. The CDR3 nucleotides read TGTGCCACCTCGGGACAGGGCTACGAGCAGTACTTC. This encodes CATSGQGYEQYF.

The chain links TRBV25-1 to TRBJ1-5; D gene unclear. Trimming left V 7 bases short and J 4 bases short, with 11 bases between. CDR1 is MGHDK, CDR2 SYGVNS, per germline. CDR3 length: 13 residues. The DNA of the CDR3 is TGTGCCAGCACCCCGGAAGGAAATCAGCCCCAGCATTTT. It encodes CASTPEGNQPQHF.

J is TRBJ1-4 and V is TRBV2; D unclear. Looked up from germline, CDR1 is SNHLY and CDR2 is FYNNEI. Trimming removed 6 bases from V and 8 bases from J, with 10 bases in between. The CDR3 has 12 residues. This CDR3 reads CASSSTSEKLFF. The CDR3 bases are TGTGCCAGCAGCTCCACCTCCGAAAAACTGTTTTTT.

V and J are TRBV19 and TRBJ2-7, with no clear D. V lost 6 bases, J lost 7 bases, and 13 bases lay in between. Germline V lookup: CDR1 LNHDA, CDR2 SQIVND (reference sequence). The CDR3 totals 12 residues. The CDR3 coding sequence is TGTGCCAGTAGACTACTAAACGCGGAGCAGTACGTC. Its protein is CASRLLNAEQYV.

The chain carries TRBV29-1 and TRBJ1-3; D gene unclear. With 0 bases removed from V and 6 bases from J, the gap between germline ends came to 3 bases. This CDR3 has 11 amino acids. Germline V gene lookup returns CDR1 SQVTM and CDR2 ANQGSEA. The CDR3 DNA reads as TGCAGCGTTGAAGAGGAAAACACCATATATTTT. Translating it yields CSVEEENTIYF.

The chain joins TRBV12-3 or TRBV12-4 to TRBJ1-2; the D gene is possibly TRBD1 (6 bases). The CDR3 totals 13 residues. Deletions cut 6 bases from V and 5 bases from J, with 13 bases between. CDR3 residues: CASRQGRIYGYTF. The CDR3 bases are TGTGCCAGCAGACAGGGACGGATTTATGGCTACACCTTC.

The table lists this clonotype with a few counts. Here the CDR3 reads CASSPIYEQYF. In DNA form, the CDR3 reads TGTGCCAGCAGTCCTATCTACGAGCAGTACTTC. The V gene is TRBV2, the J gene TRBJ2-7; D is undetermined. This CDR3 has 11 residues. V lost 5 bases and J 3 bases, leaving 5 bases between the germline ends. Germline lookup yields CDR1 SNHLY and CDR2 FYNNEI.

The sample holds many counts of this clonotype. CDR3 residues: CSVAFSGTDGEKLFF. In nucleotides, the CDR3 is TGCAGCGTTGCTTTCTCGGGGACAGACGGGGAAAAACTGTTTTTT. The chain joins TRBV29-1 to TRBJ1-4, with 7 bases aligning to TRBD1. V gave up 4 bases and J gave up 8 bases; unmatched junction bases: 13. Germline values: CDR1 SQVTM, CDR2 ANQGSEA. This CDR3 has 15 amino acids.

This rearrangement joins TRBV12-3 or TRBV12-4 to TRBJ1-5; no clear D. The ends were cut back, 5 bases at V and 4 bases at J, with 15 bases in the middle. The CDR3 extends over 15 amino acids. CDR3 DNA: TGTGCCAGCAGTGACCGCCTGCGGGCTAATCAGCCCCAGCATTTT. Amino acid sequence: CASSDRLRANQPQHF.

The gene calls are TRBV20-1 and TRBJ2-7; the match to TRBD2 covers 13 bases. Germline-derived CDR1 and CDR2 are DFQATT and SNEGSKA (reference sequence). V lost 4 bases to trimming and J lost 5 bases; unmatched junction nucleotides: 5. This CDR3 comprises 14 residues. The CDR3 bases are TGCAGTGCTACCCCGGGGACTAGCGGGGACGAGCAGTACTTC. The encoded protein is CSATPGTSGDEQYF.

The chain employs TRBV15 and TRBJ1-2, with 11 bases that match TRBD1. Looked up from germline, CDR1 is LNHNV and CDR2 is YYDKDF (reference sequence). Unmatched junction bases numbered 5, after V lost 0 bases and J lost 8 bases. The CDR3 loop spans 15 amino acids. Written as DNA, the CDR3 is TGTGCCACCAGCAGAGATAGGGGACAGGGGGAAGGCTACACCTTC. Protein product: CATSRDRGQGEGYTF.

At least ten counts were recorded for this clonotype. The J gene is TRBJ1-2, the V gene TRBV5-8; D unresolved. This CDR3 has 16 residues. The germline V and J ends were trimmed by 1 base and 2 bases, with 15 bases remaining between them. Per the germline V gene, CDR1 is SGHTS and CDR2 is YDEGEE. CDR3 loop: CASSLRSTPRNYGYTF. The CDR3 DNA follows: TGTGCCAGCAGCTTGCGAAGCACCCCGAGGAACTATGGCTACACCTTC.

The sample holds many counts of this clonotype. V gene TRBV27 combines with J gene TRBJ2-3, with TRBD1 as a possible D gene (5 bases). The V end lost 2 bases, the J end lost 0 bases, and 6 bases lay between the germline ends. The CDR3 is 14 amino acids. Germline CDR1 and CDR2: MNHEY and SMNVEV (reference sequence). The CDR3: CASSLRGSTDTQYF. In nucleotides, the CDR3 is TGTGCCAGCAGTTTAAGGGGAAGCACAGATACGCAGTATTTT.

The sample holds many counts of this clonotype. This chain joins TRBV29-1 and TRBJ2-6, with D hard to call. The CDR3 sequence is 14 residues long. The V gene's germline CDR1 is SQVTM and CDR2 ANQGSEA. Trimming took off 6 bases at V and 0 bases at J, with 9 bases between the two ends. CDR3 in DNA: TGCAGCGTCGAACAGTTCTCTGGGGCCAACGTCCTGACTTTC. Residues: CSVEQFSGANVLTF. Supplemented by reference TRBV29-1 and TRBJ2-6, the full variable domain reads SAVISQKPSRDICQRGTSLTIQCQVDSQVTMMFWYRQQPGQSLTLIATANQGSEATYESGFVIDKFPISRPNLTFSTLTVSNMSPEDSSIYLCSVEQFSGANVLTFGAGSRLTVL.

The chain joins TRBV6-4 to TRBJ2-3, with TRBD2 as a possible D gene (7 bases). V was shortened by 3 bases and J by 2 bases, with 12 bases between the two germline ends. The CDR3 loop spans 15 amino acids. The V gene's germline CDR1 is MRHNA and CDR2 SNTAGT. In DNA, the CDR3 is TGTGCCAGCAGTGAAAGTGCGGGGGCCACAGATACGCAGTATTTT. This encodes CASSESAGATDTQYF.

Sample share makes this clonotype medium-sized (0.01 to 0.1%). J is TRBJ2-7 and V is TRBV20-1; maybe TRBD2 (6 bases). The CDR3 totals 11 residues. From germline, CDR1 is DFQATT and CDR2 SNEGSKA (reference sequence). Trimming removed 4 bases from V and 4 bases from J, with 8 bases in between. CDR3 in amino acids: CSATLAYEQYF. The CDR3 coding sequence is TGCAGTGCTACACTAGCATACGAGCAGTACTTC.

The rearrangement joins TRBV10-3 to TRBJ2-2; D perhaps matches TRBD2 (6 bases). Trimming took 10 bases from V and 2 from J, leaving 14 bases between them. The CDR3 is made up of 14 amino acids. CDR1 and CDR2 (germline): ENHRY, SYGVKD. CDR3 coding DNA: TGTGCCACGACCGGGAGAGAAAACACCGGGGAGCTGTTTTTT. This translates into CATTGRENTGELFF.

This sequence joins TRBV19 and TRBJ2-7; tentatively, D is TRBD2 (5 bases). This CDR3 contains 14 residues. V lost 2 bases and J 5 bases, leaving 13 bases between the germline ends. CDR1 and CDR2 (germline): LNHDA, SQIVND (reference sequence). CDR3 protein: CASSINSVPDEQYF. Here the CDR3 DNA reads TGTGCCAGTAGTATAAATAGCGTTCCGGACGAGCAGTACTTC.

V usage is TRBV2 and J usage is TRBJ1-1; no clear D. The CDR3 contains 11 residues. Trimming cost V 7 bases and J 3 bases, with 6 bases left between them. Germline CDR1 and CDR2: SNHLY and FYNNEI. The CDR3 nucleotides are TGTGCCAGCATATGGTACACTGAAGCTTTCTTT. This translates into CASIWYTEAFF.